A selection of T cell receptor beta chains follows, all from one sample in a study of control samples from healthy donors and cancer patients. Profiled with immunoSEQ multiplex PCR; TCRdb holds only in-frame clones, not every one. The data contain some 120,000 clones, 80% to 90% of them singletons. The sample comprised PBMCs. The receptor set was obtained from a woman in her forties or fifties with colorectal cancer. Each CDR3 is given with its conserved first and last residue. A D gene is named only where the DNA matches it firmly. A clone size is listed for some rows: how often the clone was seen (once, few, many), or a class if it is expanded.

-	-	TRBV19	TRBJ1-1	CASSREVTEAFF	TGTGCCAGTAGTAGGGAAGTTACTGAAGCTTTCTTT
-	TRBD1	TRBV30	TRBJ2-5	CAWSYGTGTSAKLETQYF	TGTGCCTGGAGCTACGGGACAGGGACGTCCGCTAAACTAGAGACCCAGTACTTC
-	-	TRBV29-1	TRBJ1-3	CSVVLPTSGNTIYF	TGCAGCGTTGTCCTCCCCACCTCTGGAAACACCATATATTTT
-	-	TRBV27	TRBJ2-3	CASSFQTGVLDTQYF	TGTGCCAGCAGCTTTCAAACAGGTGTATTAGATACGCAGTATTTT
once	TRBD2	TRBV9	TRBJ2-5	CASSGGLVEETQYF	TGTGCCAGCAGCGGGGGACTAGTCGAAGAGACCCAGTACTTC
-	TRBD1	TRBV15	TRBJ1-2	CATSRDLGQVANYGYTF	TGTGCCACCAGCAGAGATCTGGGACAGGTAGCTAACTATGGCTACACCTTC
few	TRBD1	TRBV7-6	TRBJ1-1	CASSLGGTAVDTEAFF	TGTGCCAGCAGCTTAGGGGGGACAGCGGTGGACACTGAAGCTTTCTTT
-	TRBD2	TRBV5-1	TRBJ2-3	CASSLRAGGITDTQYF	TGCGCCAGCAGCTTGAGGGCGGGAGGGATCACAGATACGCAGTATTTT
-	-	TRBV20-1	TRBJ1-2	CSASNLQGPEYGYTF	TGCAGTGCTAGTAACCTGCAGGGGCCCGAATATGGCTACACCTTC
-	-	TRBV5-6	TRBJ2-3	CASSLNPSTDTQYF	TGTGCCAGCAGCCTCAATCCAAGCACAGATACGCAGTATTTT
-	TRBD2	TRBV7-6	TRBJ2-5	CASSLSGLAGVLQETQYF	TGTGCCAGCAGCCTCTCGGGCCTAGCGGGGGTCCTGCAAGAGACCCAGTACTTC
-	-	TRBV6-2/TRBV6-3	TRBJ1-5	CASSEGGSNQPQHF	TGTGCCAGCAGCGAGGGGGGTAGCAATCAGCCCCAGCATTTT
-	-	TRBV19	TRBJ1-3	CASSSRQRETIYF	TGTGCCAGTAGTTCCCGTCAACGGGAGACCATATATTTT
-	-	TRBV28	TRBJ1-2	CASSLTDTSNYGYTF	TGTGCCAGCAGTCTTACGGACACCTCTAACTATGGCTACACCTTC
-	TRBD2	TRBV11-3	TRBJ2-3	CASSLGGGSTDTQYF	TGTGCCAGCAGCCTTGGGGGGGGGAGCACAGATACGCAGTATTTT
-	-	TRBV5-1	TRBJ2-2	CASSLAANTGELFF	TGCGCCAGCAGCTTGGCTGCGAACACCGGGGAGCTGTTTTTT
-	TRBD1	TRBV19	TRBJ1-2	CASRPPGQTYGYTF	TGTGCCAGTAGACCTCCGGGACAGACATATGGCTACACCTTC
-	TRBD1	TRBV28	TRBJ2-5	CASSLSGDRAGETQYF	TGTGCCAGCAGTTTAAGTGGGGACAGGGCGGGGGAGACCCAGTACTTC
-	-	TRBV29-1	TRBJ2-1	CSAEHGMTYNEQFF	TGCAGCGCTGAACACGGGATGACCTACAATGAGCAGTTCTTC
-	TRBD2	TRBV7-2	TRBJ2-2	CASSLVAGALKTGELFF	TGTGCCAGCAGCTTAGTAGCGGGAGCTTTGAAGACCGGGGAGCTGTTTTTT
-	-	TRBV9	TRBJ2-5	CASSVDGETQYF	TGTGCCAGCAGCGTAGACGGGGAGACCCAGTACTTC